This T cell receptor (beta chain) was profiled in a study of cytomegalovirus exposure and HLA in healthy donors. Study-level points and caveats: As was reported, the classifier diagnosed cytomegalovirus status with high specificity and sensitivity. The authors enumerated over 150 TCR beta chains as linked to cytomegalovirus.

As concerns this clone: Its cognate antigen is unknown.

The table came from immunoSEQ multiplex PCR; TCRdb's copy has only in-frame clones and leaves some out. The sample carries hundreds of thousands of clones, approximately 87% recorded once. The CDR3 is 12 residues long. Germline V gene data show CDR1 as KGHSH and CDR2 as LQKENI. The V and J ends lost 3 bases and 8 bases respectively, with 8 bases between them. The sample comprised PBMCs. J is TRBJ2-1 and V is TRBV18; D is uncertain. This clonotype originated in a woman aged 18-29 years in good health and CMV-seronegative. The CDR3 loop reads CASSPLGDEQFF. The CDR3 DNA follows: TGTGCCAGCTCACCCCTTGGGGATGAGCAGTTCTTC.